The sequence of this T cell receptor (beta chain) was determined in a study of T-cell reconstitution after alpha-beta-depleted transplantation in children. Study results and caveats: There were reportedly several hundred expanded graft clones from which alpha-beta T cells came about two months after transplant. T cells produced anew were the main source of T-cell counts and diversity one year after transplant. Day-60 TCRbeta diversity that was high in some patients was derived from surviving recipient T cells and thymic progenitors.

This clonotype has a count of ten or more. Antigen specificity is unknown. The CDR3 is made up of 15 amino acids. V shed 5 bases, J shed 1 base, and the junction held 6 bases outside the gene matches. Germline CDR1 reads LNHDA; CDR2 reads SQIVND (reference sequence). Preparation of the TCRbeta library involved a method that used unique molecular identifiers. TCRdb redid the calling of the PCR reads with MiXCR, one entry per CDR3 protein. The sample lists approximately 800,000 distinct CDR3 sequences, approximately 15% occurring once. The chain links TRBV19 to TRBJ2-7, with TRBD1 matching 9 bases. Sequenced material: PBMCs, mostly from graft donor cells, taken 360 days after TCRalphabeta/CD19-depleted stem cell transplant. The clonotype was recovered from a male patient aged 10 to 17 who had a stem cell transplant for acute lymphoblastic leukemia, so the T cells may come from the graft donor. The CDR3 reads CASSGQGTPSYEQYF. DNA of the CDR3: TGTGCCAGTAGTGGACAGGGGACGCCGTCCTACGAGCAGTACTTC.